This T cell receptor beta chain was sequenced in a study of T-cell reconstitution after alpha-beta-depleted transplantation in children. The authors prepared the TCRbeta library with unique molecular identifiers. TCRdb re-derived calls from the PCR reads in MiXCR, one entry per CDR3 protein. The table lists some 200,000 distinct CDR3 sequences, roughly 8.1% of them singletons. The CDR3 extends over 13 amino acids. V lost 4 bases to trimming and J lost 11 bases; unmatched junction nucleotides: 11. Germline V gene data show CDR1 as SGHDT and CDR2 as YYEEEE. V and J are TRBV5-6 and TRBJ1-1, with 7 bases lining up with TRBD1. The TCR sequence derives from a male patient between 2 and 15 years old who had a stem cell transplant for acute myeloid leukemia, so the T cells may come from the graft donor. The material sequenced was PBMCs, mostly from graft donor cells, taken 360 days after TCRalphabeta/CD19-depleted stem cell transplant. The CDR3 here is CASSLDRAVMAFF. CDR3 in DNA: TGTGCCAGCAGCCTAGACAGGGCCGTGATGGCTTTCTTT.